This TCR beta chain came from a study of shared clonotypes between healthy human individuals. TCRdb's copy holds only in-frame clones and misses some; the assay was immunoSEQ multiplex PCR. The sample gives more than 2 million clones, approximately 95% of which show up once; 0.1% to 0.15% is in the top ten. The germline V gene encodes CDR1 SNHLY and CDR2 FYNNEI. The CDR3 covers 13 residues. V was clipped by 7 bases and J by 0 bases, with 9 bases between them. The sequence derives from a young man in good health. This chain links TRBV2 with TRBJ1-1; tentative D call: TRBD1 (5 bases). Sequencing was carried out using naive CD4+ T cells sorted from blood. Subset given: CD45RA+ positively selected. The CDR3 DNA sequence: TGTGCCAGCACCGGGGGTTTGAACACTGAAGCTTTCTTT. This sequence encodes CASTGGLNTEAFF.